The rows below give T cell receptor beta chains drawn from one sample of a study of siplizumab effects on memory and regulatory T cells. Clones were read by immunoSEQ multiplex PCR, and TCRdb kept only the in-frame ones, dropping some. The sample shows around 100,000 clones, over 90% of them seen only once. Sequences were obtained from Tregs sorted from blood. The source is a human donor in good health. Both conserved end residues are part of each CDR3. D genes are given only for firm matches. Not every row has a clone size; where given, it reads once, few, many or a size class.

D: .; J: TRBJ1-1; size: once; V: TRBV6-5; DNA: TGTGCCAGCAGTTACTCGGGGGTCGTCATGAACACTGAAGCTTTCTTT; CDR3: CASSYSGVVMNTEAFF
D: .; J: TRBJ2-7; size: .; V: TRBV19; DNA: TGTGCCTCCAAAGCAGAAGGTGGCGAGCAGTACTTC; CDR3: CASKAEGGEQYF
D: .; J: TRBJ1-2; size: .; V: TRBV15; DNA: TGTGCCACCAGCAGAGTTGGGGTGTGGGGCTACACCTTC; CDR3: CATSRVGVWGYTF
D: .; J: TRBJ2-3; size: .; V: TRBV30; DNA: TGTGCCTGGAGTGTAAACGGGATCACAGATACGCAGTATTTT; CDR3: CAWSVNGITDTQYF
D: TRBD2; J: TRBJ2-7; size: .; V: TRBV4-1; DNA: TGCGCCAGCAGCCGGACCCTAAGACTAGCGGGGTCCTACGAGCAGTACTTC; CDR3: CASSRTLRLAGSYEQYF
D: .; J: TRBJ1-6; size: .; V: TRBV10-3; DNA: TGTGCCATCATTCTCCGGTGTGGGGGAACATCACCCCTCCACTTT; CDR3: CAIILRCGGTSPLHF
D: .; J: TRBJ2-7; size: .; V: TRBV5-1; DNA: TGCGCCAGCAGCGTGGGCAATACCTACGAGCAGTACTTC; CDR3: CASSVGNTYEQYF
D: .; J: TRBJ2-3; size: .; V: TRBV7-9; DNA: TGTGCCAGCAGCCTGGGCTTTGCAGATACGCAGTATTTT; CDR3: CASSLGFADTQYF
D: .; J: TRBJ2-7; size: .; V: TRBV28; DNA: TGTGCCAGCAGTTTATCCCCAGGGTCCCACGAGCAGTACTTC; CDR3: CASSLSPGSHEQYF
D: .; J: TRBJ1-3; size: .; V: TRBV15; DNA: TGTGCCACCAGCAGAGGGATAGTGAACTCTGGAAACACCATATATTTT; CDR3: CATSRGIVNSGNTIYF
D: TRBD1; J: TRBJ2-1; size: .; V: TRBV7-3; DNA: TGTGCCAGCAGCTCGGGTTGGGGCAGGGGGACGTACAATGAGCAGTTCTTC; CDR3: CASSSGWGRGTYNEQFF
D: .; J: TRBJ2-3; size: .; V: TRBV11-3; DNA: TGTGCCAGCAGCCGTCAGGGCACAGATACGCAGTATTTT; CDR3: CASSRQGTDTQYF
D: .; J: TRBJ1-5; size: .; V: TRBV18; DNA: TGTGCCAGCTCATCCTCGGGGGCTGAGGGTCAGCCCCAGCATTTT; CDR3: CASSSSGAEGQPQHF
D: TRBD2; J: TRBJ2-6; size: .; V: TRBV25-1; DNA: TGTGCCAGCAGTGGCGGGAGATCTGGGGCCAACGTCCTGACTTTC; CDR3: CASSGGRSGANVLTF
D: .; J: TRBJ1-5; size: .; V: TRBV6-1; DNA: TGTGCCAGCAGTGAAGCAGGTTCTAATCAGCCCCAGCATTTT; CDR3: CASSEAGSNQPQHF
D: .; J: TRBJ2-5; size: .; V: TRBV25-1; DNA: TGTGCCAGCAGGGGGCGGCAAGAGACCCAGTACTTC; CDR3: CASRGRQETQYF
D: .; J: TRBJ1-1; size: .; V: TRBV2; DNA: TGTGCCAGCAGTGTAAGGCGGGCGGGAGCTTTCTTT; CDR3: CASSVRRAGAFF
D: TRBD1; J: TRBJ2-7; size: once; V: TRBV6-4; DNA: TGTGCCAGCAGTGATCTGGACAGGGGGATTCCCTACGAGCAGTACTTC; CDR3: CASSDLDRGIPYEQYF
D: .; J: TRBJ2-1; size: once; V: TRBV20-1; DNA: TGCAGTGCCACAAACAATGAGCAGTTCTTC; CDR3: CSATNNEQFF
D: TRBD2; J: TRBJ2-7; size: once; V: TRBV19; DNA: TGTGCCACCCAGCGGACTAGCGGGAGGGGTGTCCACGAGCAGTACTTC; CDR3: CATQRTSGRGVHEQYF
D: .; J: TRBJ2-2; size: .; V: TRBV7-9; DNA: TGTGCCAGCAGCTTCTCCCCCGAAAACACCGGGGAGCTGTTTTTT; CDR3: CASSFSPENTGELFF
D: .; J: TRBJ1-1; size: .; V: TRBV11-2; DNA: TGTGCCAGCAGCGGTCGCGGGGGCGCGAAATCTGAAGCTTTCTTT; CDR3: CASSGRGGAKSEAFF
D: TRBD2; J: TRBJ2-2; size: medium-sized; V: TRBV4-1; DNA: TGCGCCAGCAGCCGAGAACTAGCGGGGCTCACCGGGGAGCTGTTTTTT; CDR3: CASSRELAGLTGELFF
D: .; J: TRBJ2-7; size: .; V: TRBV5-1; DNA: TGCGCCAGCAGCCCTAGCTCCTACGAGCAGTACTTC; CDR3: CASSPSSYEQYF
D: .; J: TRBJ2-3; size: .; V: TRBV9; DNA: TGTGCCAGCAGCGTAGCCGAGGGTCGCACAGATACGCAGTATTTT; CDR3: CASSVAEGRTDTQYF
D: .; J: TRBJ1-3; size: .; V: TRBV30; DNA: TGTGCCTGGAGTGTTGACGGCAGTCTCGGAAACACCATATATTTT; CDR3: CAWSVDGSLGNTIYF
D: .; J: TRBJ2-3; size: .; V: TRBV30; DNA: TGTGCCTGGAGTGTACTGGCAGATACGCAGTATTTT; CDR3: CAWSVLADTQYF
D: .; J: TRBJ2-3; size: once; V: TRBV7-8; DNA: TGTGCCAGCAGCTTAATGGATACGCAGTATTTT; CDR3: CASSLMDTQYF
D: .; J: TRBJ2-3; size: .; V: TRBV5-1; DNA: TGCGCCAGCAGCAATGCCATGGGCCGCTTAATAGATACGCAGTATTTT; CDR3: CASSNAMGRLIDTQYF
D: TRBD1; J: TRBJ2-3; size: .; V: TRBV2; DNA: TGTGCCAGCAGCCAGGGACAGCCAACGCAGTATTTT; CDR3: CASSQGQPTQYF
D: .; J: TRBJ2-7; size: once; V: TRBV11-3; DNA: TGTGCCAGCAGCCTCTTGGGGGTCCCCCAGCAGTACTTC; CDR3: CASSLLGVPQQYF
D: TRBD1; J: TRBJ1-5; size: .; V: TRBV19; DNA: TGTGCCAGTAAACACAGGGGCGGGGGGCAGCCCCAGCATTTT; CDR3: CASKHRGGGQPQHF
D: .; J: TRBJ1-1; size: .; V: TRBV9; DNA: TGTGCCAGCAGCGTAGGACCAGGGACGAACACTGAAGCTTTCTTT; CDR3: CASSVGPGTNTEAFF
D: .; J: TRBJ2-2; size: .; V: TRBV18; DNA: TGTGCCAGCTCACCATTGGGGAACACCGGGGAGCTGTTTTTT; CDR3: CASSPLGNTGELFF